Listed below are T cell receptor beta chains from one sample, sequenced in a study of neoadjuvant anti-PD-1 for oral cavity cancer. Some clones are missing from TCRdb's copy, which holds only in-frame ones; the method was immunoSEQ multiplex PCR. Seen here are roughly 13,000 clones, roughly 70% observed once, and the top ten hold less than 2.5%. Sequences were derived from PBMCs, sampled after nivolumab (anti-PD-1) treatment. The source of these receptors is a person between 40 and 85 years old with oral cavity squamous cell carcinoma. The CDR3 runs from the conserved cysteine through the conserved F or W. The D gene is left open where the match is weak. Clone size, where shown, is once, few, many, or a class for clones that have expanded.

V	J	size	D	CDR3	DNA
TRBV5-4	TRBJ1-5	.	.	CASSFGGDNQPQHF	TGTGCCAGCAGCTTCGGCGGAGACAATCAGCCCCAGCATTTT
TRBV4-2	TRBJ1-1	.	.	CASSQDIGGGTEAFF	TGTGCCAGCAGCCAAGATATTGGGGGGGGCACTGAAGCTTTCTTT
TRBV10-3	TRBJ2-2	.	.	CAKKGTITGELFF	TGTGCCAAAAAAGGGACAATCACCGGGGAGCTGTTTTTT
TRBV29-1	TRBJ1-3	.	.	CSAGTEGNTIYF	TGCAGCGCCGGGACGGAAGGAAACACCATATATTTT
TRBV28	TRBJ2-1	.	TRBD2	CASGEITSGTYNEQFF	TGTGCCAGCGGTGAAATTACTAGCGGTACCTACAATGAGCAGTTCTTC
TRBV9	TRBJ1-2	large	.	CASMGGGGYTF	TGTGCCAGCATGGGGGGCGGAGGCTACACCTTC
TRBV5-4	TRBJ1-1	.	.	CASRPTVMNTEAFF	TGTGCCAGCAGGCCGACAGTAATGAACACTGAAGCTTTCTTT
TRBV27	TRBJ2-1	.	.	CASSLSVTVNEQFF	TGTGCCAGCAGTTTATCCGTTACAGTGAATGAGCAGTTCTTC
TRBV7-9	TRBJ1-4	.	.	CASSLGQGTTNEKLFF	TGTGCCAGCAGCTTAGGGCAGGGGACAACTAATGAAAAACTGTTTTTT
TRBV28	TRBJ2-7	.	.	CASVAPGTGTYEQYF	TGTGCCAGCGTGGCTCCCGGGACGGGGACCTACGAGCAGTACTTC
TRBV5-4	TRBJ1-5	.	.	CASSSNLDQPQHF	TGTGCCAGCAGCTCGAATCTGGATCAGCCCCAGCATTTT
TRBV29-1	TRBJ1-1	.	.	CSAPFVSSTEAFF	TGCAGCGCCCCATTTGTGTCGTCCACTGAAGCTTTCTTT
TRBV15	TRBJ2-7	few	TRBD1	CATSRTGTGSYEQYF	TGTGCCACCAGCAGAACCGGGACAGGGAGCTACGAGCAGTACTTC
TRBV2	TRBJ2-5	.	.	CASNYRDRGQETQYF	TGTGCCAGCAACTACCGGGACCGCGGACAAGAGACCCAGTACTTC
TRBV28	TRBJ1-3	few	TRBD1	CASSVGQGTSGNTIYF	TGTGCCAGCAGTGTGGGACAGGGGACTAGTGGAAACACCATATATTTT
TRBV28	TRBJ1-5	.	.	CASSPTGGPAPRPHF	TGTGCCAGCAGTCCCACCGGGGGGCCAGCGCCTCGCCCGCATTTT
TRBV6-6	TRBJ1-3	.	.	CASSYSTNTIYF	TGTGCCAGCAGTTACTCGACAAACACCATATATTTT
TRBV2	TRBJ2-2	.	TRBD1	CASRSRTGFDGELFF	TGTGCCAGCCGATCCAGGACAGGGTTTGACGGGGAGCTGTTTTTT
TRBV10-3	TRBJ2-7	few	.	CAISDTYEQYF	TGTGCCATCAGTGATACCTACGAGCAGTACTTC
TRBV19	TRBJ1-5	.	.	CASSISDSTYSNQPQHF	TGTGCCAGTAGTATTTCGGACAGCACTTATAGCAATCAGCCCCAGCATTTT
TRBV5-1	TRBJ2-2	.	.	CASSAMYGEPTGELFF	TGCGCCAGCAGCGCCATGTACGGGGAGCCCACCGGGGAGCTGTTTTTT
TRBV5-1	TRBJ2-1	once	TRBD2	CASSLGTSGGNYNEQFF	TGCGCCAGCAGCTTGGGGACTAGCGGGGGGAACTACAATGAGCAGTTCTTC
TRBV2	TRBJ2-3	few	.	CASAGASTDTQYF	TGTGCCAGCGCGGGGGCGAGCACAGATACGCAGTATTTT
TRBV7-9	TRBJ1-6	few	.	CASSLGQINSPLHF	TGTGCCAGCAGCTTAGGGCAAATAAATTCACCCCTCCACTTT
TRBV7-9	TRBJ2-7	.	.	CASSSDRSSYEQYF	TGTGCCAGCAGCTCGGACCGAAGCTCCTACGAGCAGTACTTC
TRBV4-1	TRBJ2-1	.	TRBD2	CASSLIGLAGARVRDDEQFF	TGCGCCAGCAGTCTAATTGGACTAGCGGGAGCAAGGGTCAGGGACGATGAGCAGTTCTTC
TRBV7-9	TRBJ2-1	.	.	CASSLEPGEQFF	TGTGCCAGCAGCTTAGAGCCGGGAGAGCAGTTCTTC
TRBV19	TRBJ2-1	.	.	CASSTNLLGIQFF	TGTGCCAGTAGTACCAACCTCCTCGGGATCCAGTTCTTC
TRBV11-2	TRBJ2-7	.	.	CASSLGVGKPGEQYF	TGTGCCAGCAGCTTAGGGGTAGGAAAGCCGGGGGAGCAGTACTTC
TRBV5-1	TRBJ1-1	.	TRBD1	CASSPGTGARGTEAFF	TGCGCCAGCAGCCCTGGGACAGGGGCGAGGGGCACTGAAGCTTTCTTT
TRBV7-9	TRBJ2-3	.	.	CASSLDIHTDTQYF	TGTGCCAGCAGCTTGGACATTCACACAGATACGCAGTATTTT
TRBV7-9	TRBJ2-2	.	.	CASSLGHNANTGELFF	TGTGCCAGCAGCTTAGGGCACAACGCGAACACCGGGGAGCTGTTTTTT
TRBV5-1	TRBJ1-2	few	.	CASSWTENYGYTF	TGCGCCAGCAGCTGGACGGAAAACTATGGCTACACCTTC
TRBV4-1	TRBJ2-1	.	TRBD2	CASRGLREFSYNEQFF	TGCGCCAGCAGGGGTCTGCGGGAGTTTTCCTACAATGAGCAGTTCTTC
TRBV7-2	TRBJ2-5	.	.	CASSVRTETQYF	TGTGCCAGCAGCGTTAGGACGGAGACCCAGTACTTC
TRBV5-4	TRBJ1-1	.	TRBD1	CASSQTGGVEAFF	TGTGCCAGCAGCCAGACAGGGGGGGTTGAAGCTTTCTTT
TRBV19	TRBJ1-6	.	.	CASSPVTVSYNSPLHF	TGTGCCAGTAGTCCGGTGACAGTCTCCTATAATTCACCCCTCCACTTT
TRBV5-8	TRBJ2-7	once	.	CASSLTFTYEQYF	TGTGCCAGCAGCTTAACATTTACCTACGAGCAGTACTTC
TRBV7-9	TRBJ2-5	.	TRBD2	CASSLDAGLVYQETQYF	TGTGCCAGCAGCTTAGACGCGGGACTAGTGTACCAAGAGACCCAGTACTTC
TRBV14	TRBJ2-1	.	.	CASSQANSLTEQFF	TGTGCCAGCAGCCAAGCAAACTCCCTCACTGAGCAGTTCTTC
TRBV19	TRBJ1-2	.	TRBD1	CASSNQAGQGYGYTF	TGTGCCAGTAGTAACCAAGCGGGACAGGGGTATGGCTACACCTTC
TRBV28	TRBJ2-2	.	TRBD1	CASSLDRGLGDTGELFF	TGTGCCAGCAGTTTAGACAGGGGCCTTGGGGACACCGGGGAGCTGTTTTTT
TRBV18	TRBJ1-1	few	.	CASSLGVENEAFF	TGTGCCAGCTCACTGGGAGTAGAGAATGAAGCTTTCTTT